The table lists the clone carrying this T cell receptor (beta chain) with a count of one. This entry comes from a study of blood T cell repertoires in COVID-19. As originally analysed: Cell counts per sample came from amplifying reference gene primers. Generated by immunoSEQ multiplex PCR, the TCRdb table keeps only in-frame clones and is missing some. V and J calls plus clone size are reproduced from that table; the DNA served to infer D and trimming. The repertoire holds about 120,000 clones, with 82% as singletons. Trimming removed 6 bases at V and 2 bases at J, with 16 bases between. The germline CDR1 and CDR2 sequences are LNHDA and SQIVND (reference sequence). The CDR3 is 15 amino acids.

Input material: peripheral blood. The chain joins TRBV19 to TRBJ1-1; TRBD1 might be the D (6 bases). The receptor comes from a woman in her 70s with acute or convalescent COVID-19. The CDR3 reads CASRPQGQLNTEAFF. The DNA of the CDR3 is TGTGCCAGTAGGCCGCAGGGGCAGCTAAACACTGAAGCTTTCTTT.